This entry features one T cell receptor beta chain sequence. The data belong to a study of blood T cell repertoires in COVID-19. Germline V CDR1 and CDR2: LGHDT, YNNKEL (reference sequence). CDR3 length: 13 residues. V lost 1 base and J 7 bases, leaving 8 bases between the germline ends. The method was immunoSEQ multiplex PCR; TCRdb's version includes in-frame clones alone and lacks a portion of them. Counted here are about 160,000 clones, approximately 84% occurring once; the ten biggest clones make up over 11%. This clonotype was obtained from a woman aged 80 or older with acute or convalescent COVID-19. The chain links TRBV3-1 (or the pseudogene TRBV3-2) to TRBJ1-5, with a weak D call TRBD1 (5 bases). The sequenced material came from peripheral blood. The CDR3 loop reads CASSQGRAQPQHF. The CDR3 DNA sequence: TGTGCCAGCAGCCAAGGCAGGGCCCAGCCCCAGCATTTT.